This T cell receptor beta chain was retrieved from a study of cytomegalovirus exposure and HLA in healthy donors. Study-level information: The 120 validation repertoires and the approximately 690 first-cohort repertoires shared a platform, a later analysis reported. The study's findings and limits: Subsequent analysis of the roughly 120 validation repertoires found a tendency for first-cohort TCR clusters to co-occur. The classifier, whose performance was assessed in both the original and validation cohorts, reportedly diagnosed cytomegalovirus status with high specificity and sensitivity. TCR beta chains numbering about 160 were designated cytomegalovirus-associated.

The data were produced by immunoSEQ multiplex PCR, yet TCRdb's version contains in-frame clones alone and is incomplete. This sample has about 220,000 clones; around nine tenths occur once, and the top ten carry more than 0.85%. In this sample, this clone turned up a few times. Its antigen remains unknown. Sequenced: PBMCs. The sequence was collected from a woman aged 18 to 35 in good health and CMV-seronegative.

Here the CDR3 reads CATSRALTGMTEKLFF. CDR3 DNA sequence: TGTGCCACCAGCAGGGCTTTGACAGGAATGACAGAAAAACTGTTTTTT. The chain employs TRBV15 and TRBJ1-4; TRBD1 might be the D (6 bases). Germline CDR1 reads LNHNV; CDR2 reads YYDKDF (reference sequence). V lost 3 bases and J 8 bases, leaving 19 bases between the germline ends. The CDR3 has 16 amino acids.